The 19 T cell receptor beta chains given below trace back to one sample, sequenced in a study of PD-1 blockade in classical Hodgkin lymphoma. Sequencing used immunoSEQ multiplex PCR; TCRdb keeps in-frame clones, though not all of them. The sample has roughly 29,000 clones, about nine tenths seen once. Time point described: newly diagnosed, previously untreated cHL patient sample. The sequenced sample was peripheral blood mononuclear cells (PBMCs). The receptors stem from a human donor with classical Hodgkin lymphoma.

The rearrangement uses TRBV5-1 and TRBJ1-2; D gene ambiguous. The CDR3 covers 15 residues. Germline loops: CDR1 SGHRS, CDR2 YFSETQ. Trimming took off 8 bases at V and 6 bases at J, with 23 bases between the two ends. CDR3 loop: CASYMSGSRMDGYTF. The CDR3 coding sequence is TGCGCCAGTTACATGTCGGGCAGCCGGATGGATGGCTACACCTTC.

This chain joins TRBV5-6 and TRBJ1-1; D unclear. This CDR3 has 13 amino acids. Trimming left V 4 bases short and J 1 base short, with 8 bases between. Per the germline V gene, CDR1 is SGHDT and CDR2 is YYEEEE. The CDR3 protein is CASSVTPNTEAFF. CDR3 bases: TGTGCCAGCAGCGTTACACCGAACACTGAAGCTTTCTTT. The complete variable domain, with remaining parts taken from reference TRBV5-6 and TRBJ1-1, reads DAGVTQSPTHLIKTRGQQVTLRCSPKSGHDTVSWYQQALGQGPQFIFQYYEEEERQRGNFPDRFSGHQFPNYSSELNVNALLLGDSALYLCASSVTPNTEAFFGQGTRLTVV.

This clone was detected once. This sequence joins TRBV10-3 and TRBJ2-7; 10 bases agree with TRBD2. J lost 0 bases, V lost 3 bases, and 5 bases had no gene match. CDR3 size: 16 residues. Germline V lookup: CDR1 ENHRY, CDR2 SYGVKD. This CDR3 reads CAISELAGKGSYEQYF. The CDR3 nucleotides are TGTGCCATCAGTGAACTAGCGGGAAAGGGCTCCTACGAGCAGTACTTC.

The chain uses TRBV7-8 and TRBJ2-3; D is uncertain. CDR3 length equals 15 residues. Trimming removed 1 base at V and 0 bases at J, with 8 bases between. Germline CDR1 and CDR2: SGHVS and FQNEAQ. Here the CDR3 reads CASSLEWASTDTQYF. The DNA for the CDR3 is TGTGCCAGCAGCTTAGAGTGGGCTAGCACAGATACGCAGTATTTT.

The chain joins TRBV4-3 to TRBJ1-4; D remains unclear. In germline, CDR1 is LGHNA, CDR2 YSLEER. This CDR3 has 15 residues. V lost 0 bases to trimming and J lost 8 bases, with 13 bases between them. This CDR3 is CASSQEGQTYEKLFF. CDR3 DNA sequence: TGCGCCAGCAGCCAAGAGGGCCAGACGTACGAAAAACTGTTTTTT.

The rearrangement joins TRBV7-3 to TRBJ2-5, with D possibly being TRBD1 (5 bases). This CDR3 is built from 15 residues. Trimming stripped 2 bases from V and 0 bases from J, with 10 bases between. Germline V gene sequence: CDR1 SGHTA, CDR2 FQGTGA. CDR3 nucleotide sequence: TGTGCCAGCAGCTTATGGGGCACGTACCAAGAGACCCAGTACTTC. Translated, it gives CASSLWGTYQETQYF.

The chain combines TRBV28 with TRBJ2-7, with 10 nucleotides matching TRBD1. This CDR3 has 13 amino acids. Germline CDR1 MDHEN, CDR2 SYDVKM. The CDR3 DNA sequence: TGTGCGTGCGAGACAGGGGGCGTATACGAGCAGTACTTC. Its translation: CACETGGVYEQYF.

The CDR3 DNA reads as TGTGCCAGCAGTTTGGGTCTAGCGGGGGCCCGCGAGCAGTACTTC. Its protein is CASSLGLAGAREQYF. This chain joins TRBV27 and TRBJ2-7; 10 positions match TRBD2. The V and J ends lost 3 bases and 6 bases, in that order; junction bases with no gene match: 8. This CDR3 spans 15 amino acids. The germline gives CDR1 MNHEY, CDR2 SMNVEV (reference sequence).

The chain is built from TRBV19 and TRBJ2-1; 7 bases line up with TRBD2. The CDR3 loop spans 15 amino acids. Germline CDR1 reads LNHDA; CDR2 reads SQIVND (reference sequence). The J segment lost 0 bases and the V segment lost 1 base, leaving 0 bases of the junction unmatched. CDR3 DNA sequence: TGTGCCAGTAGTATAGGGGGGGGCTCCTACAATGAGCAGTTCTTC. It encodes CASSIGGGSYNEQFF.

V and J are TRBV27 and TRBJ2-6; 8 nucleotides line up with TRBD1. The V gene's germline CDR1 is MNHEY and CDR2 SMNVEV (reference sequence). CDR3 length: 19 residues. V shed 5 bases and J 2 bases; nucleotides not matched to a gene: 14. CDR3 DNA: TGTGCCAGCAGTGACAGGGGTACGGTGGGTCCGGCTGGGGCCAACGTCCTGACTTTC. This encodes CASSDRGTVGPAGANVLTF.

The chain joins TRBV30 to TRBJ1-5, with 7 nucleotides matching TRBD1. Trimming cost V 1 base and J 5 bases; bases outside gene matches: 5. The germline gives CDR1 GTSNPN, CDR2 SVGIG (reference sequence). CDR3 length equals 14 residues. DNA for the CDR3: TGTGCCTGGAGTGCCGGGACAGAGTATCAGCCCCAGCATTTT. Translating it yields CAWSAGTEYQPQHF.

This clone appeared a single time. In nucleotides, the CDR3 is TGTGCCAGCAGTTCTGGACAGGGCAATCAGCCCCAGCATTTT. This translates into CASSSGQGNQPQHF. V gene TRBV28 combines with J gene TRBJ1-5; 7 nucleotides agree with TRBD1. J lost 2 bases, V lost 4 bases, and 2 bases had no gene match. CDR3 length: 14 residues. The germline V gene encodes CDR1 MDHEN and CDR2 SYDVKM. The full variable domain, rest sourced from reference TRBV28 and TRBJ1-5, is DVKVTQSSRYLVKRTGEKVFLECVQDMDHENMFWYRQDPGLGLRLIYFSYDVKMKEKGDIPEGYSVSREKKERFSLILESASTNQTSMYLCASSSGQGNQPQHFGDGTRLSIL.

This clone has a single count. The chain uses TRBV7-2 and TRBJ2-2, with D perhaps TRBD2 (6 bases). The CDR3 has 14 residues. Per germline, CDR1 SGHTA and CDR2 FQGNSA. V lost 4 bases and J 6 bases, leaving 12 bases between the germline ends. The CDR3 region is CASSSGTLPGELFF. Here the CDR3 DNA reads TGTGCCAGCAGCTCCGGGACTCTTCCCGGGGAGCTGTTTTTT.

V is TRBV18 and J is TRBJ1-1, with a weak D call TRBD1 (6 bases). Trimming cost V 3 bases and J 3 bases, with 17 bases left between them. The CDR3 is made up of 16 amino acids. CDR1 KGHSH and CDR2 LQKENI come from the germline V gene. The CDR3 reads CASSPNLQGGDTEAFF. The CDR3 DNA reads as TGTGCCAGCTCACCCAACCTACAGGGAGGGGACACTGAAGCTTTCTTT.

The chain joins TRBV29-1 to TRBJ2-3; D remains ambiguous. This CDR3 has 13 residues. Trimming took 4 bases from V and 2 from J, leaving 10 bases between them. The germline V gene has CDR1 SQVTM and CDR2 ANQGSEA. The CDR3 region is CSVGSQDTDTQYF. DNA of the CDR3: TGCAGCGTTGGTTCCCAAGACACAGATACGCAGTATTTT.

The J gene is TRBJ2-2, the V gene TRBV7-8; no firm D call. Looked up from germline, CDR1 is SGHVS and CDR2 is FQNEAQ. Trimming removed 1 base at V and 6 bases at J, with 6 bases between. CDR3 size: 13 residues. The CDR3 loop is CASSLVWSGELFF. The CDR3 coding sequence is TGTGCCAGCAGCTTAGTTTGGTCCGGGGAGCTGTTTTTT. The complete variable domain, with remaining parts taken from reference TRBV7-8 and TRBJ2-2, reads GAGVSQSPRYKVAKRGQDVALRCDPISGHVSLFWYQQALGQGPEFLTYFQNEAQLDKSGLPSDRFFAERPEGSVSTLKIQRTQQEDSAVYLCASSLVWSGELFFGEGSRLTVL.

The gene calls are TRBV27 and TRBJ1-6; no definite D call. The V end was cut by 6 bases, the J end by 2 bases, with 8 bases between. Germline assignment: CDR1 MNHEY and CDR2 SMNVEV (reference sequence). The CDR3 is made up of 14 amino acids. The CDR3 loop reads CASRPTAYNSPLHF. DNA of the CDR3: TGTGCCAGCAGGCCGACTGCCTATAATTCACCCCTCCACTTT.

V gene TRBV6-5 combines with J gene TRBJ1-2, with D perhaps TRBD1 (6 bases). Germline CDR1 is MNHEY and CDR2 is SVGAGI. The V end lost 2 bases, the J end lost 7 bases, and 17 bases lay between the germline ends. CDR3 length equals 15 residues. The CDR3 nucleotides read TGTGCCAGCAGTTACGAAACAACAGGGTTAGGTGGCTACACCTTC. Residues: CASSYETTGLGGYTF.

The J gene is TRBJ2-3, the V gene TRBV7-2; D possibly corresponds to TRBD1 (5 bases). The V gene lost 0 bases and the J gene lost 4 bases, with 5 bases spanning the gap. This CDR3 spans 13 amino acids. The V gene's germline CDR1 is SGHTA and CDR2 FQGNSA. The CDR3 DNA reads TGTGCCAGCAGCTTAGCAGGGGCAGATACGCAGTATTTT. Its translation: CASSLAGADTQYF. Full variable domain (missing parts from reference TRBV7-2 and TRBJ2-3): GAGVSQSPSNKVTEKGKDVELRCDPISGHTALYWYRQSLGQGLEFLIYFQGNSAPDKSGLPSDRFSAERTGGSVSTLTIQRTQQEDSAVYLCASSLAGADTQYFGPGTRLTVL.